Sequencing of this TCR beta chain was carried out in a study of neurological immune-mediated disorders. Study conclusions and caveats: Private repertoires in all groups were suggested by the absence of shared CDR3 amino acid sequences among expanded clones across subjects.

Germline V gene data show CDR1 as SGHAT and CDR2 as FQNNGV. Trimming cost V 1 base and J 4 bases, with 13 bases left between them. The CDR3 runs 15 residues. Unsorted libraries were prepared from 2 million PBMCs held at -80 C. This clonotype was recorded a few times. Antigen: not known. Synthesis of cDNA was carried out by template-switch 5'RACE. The reaction used 10-nucleotide random UMIs. TCRdb passed the 5' RACE reads through MiXCR, listing each CDR3 protein once. The table includes fewer than 90,000 distinct CDR3 sequences, 10% detected once. This chain connects TRBV11-2 to TRBJ2-5, with a possible D match to TRBD2 (7 bases). The TCR sequence derives from a man between 35 and 55 years old in good health. Sequencing input: PBMCs. The CDR3 loop is CASSLGRGGGETQYF. In DNA form, the CDR3 reads TGTGCCAGCAGCTTAGGGAGGGGGGGTGGAGAGACCCAGTACTTC. The variable domain in full, with the rest retrieved from reference TRBV11-2 and TRBJ2-5, is EAGVAQSPRYKIIEKRQSVAFWCNPISGHATLYWYQQILGQGPKLLIQFQNNGVVDDSQLPKDRFSAERLKGVDSTLKIQPAKLEDSAVYLCASSLGRGGGETQYFGPGTRLLVL.